This TCR beta chain comes out of a study of T cells in Graves' hyperthyroidism and ophthalmopathy. This CDR3 comprises 16 residues. Germline V lookup: CDR1 DFQATT, CDR2 SNEGSKA (reference sequence). With 3 bases removed from V and 0 bases from J, the gap between germline ends came to 17 bases. Study results and caveats: Most expanded thyroid clonotypes above 0.001 recurred in blood. Ophthalmopathy stood apart from stable hyperthyroidism in a 13 V-J model.

Regions amplified from RNA transcripts were the TCR beta CDR3 regions. During a first-round RT-PCR of the TCR CDR3, the HTBI primer set was used. TCRdb analysed the multiplex PCR reads with MiXCR anew, one entry per CDR3 protein. The table records 530,000 or so distinct CDR3 sequences, approximately 25% of them present only once. This clonotype was detected only a few times. As yet, its antigen is unknown. The source is a woman between 25 and 40 years old with Graves' ophthalmopathy. Sequenced: blood. This chain connects TRBV20-1 to TRBJ2-5; D is undetermined. Here the CDR3 reads CSASTRTEPYQETQYF. The CDR3 DNA is TGCAGTGCTAGCACTCGCACGGAACCGTACCAAGAGACCCAGTACTTC.